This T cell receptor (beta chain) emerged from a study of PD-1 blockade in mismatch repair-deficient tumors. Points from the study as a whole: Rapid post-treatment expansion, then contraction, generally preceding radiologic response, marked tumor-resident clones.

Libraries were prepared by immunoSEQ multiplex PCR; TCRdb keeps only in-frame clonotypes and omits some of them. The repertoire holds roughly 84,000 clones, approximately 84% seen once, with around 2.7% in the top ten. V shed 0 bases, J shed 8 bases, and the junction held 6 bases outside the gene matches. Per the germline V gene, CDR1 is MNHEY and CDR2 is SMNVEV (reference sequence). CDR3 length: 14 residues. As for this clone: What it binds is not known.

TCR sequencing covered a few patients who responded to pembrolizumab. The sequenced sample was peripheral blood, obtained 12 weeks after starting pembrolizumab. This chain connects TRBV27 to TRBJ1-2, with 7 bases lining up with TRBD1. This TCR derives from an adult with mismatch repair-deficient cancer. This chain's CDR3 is CASSLSWQGQGYTF. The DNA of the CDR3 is TGTGCCAGCAGTTTATCGTGGCAGGGACAGGGCTACACCTTC.